This T cell receptor beta chain emerged from a study of T cell responses to AZD1222 COVID-19 vaccine. Sequencing was performed with immunoSEQ multiplex PCR; in TCRdb, only in-frame clones are kept and a portion is missing. The sample records 80,000 or so clones, 70% to 80% being singletons. The CDR3 is 14 amino acids. Germline CDR1 is LNHNV and CDR2 is YYDKDF (reference sequence). Trimming pared 4 bases from V and 1 base from J, leaving 11 bases between. A word on this clone: What it recognizes is unknown.

Broader study findings: At baseline, just 6 or 7 AZD1222 recipients tested seropositive. With two AZD1222 doses given, Spike-specific TCR breadth and depth both rose.

The sample was peripheral blood, taken 28 days after the second dose of the MenACWY control vaccine. The rearrangement joins TRBV15 to TRBJ2-7, with a weak D call TRBD1 (5 bases). The origin of this receptor is an adult who received the MenACWY meningococcal vaccine as a control. CDR3 region: CATSKDRESYEQYF. The CDR3 coding sequence is TGTGCCACCAGCAAAGACAGAGAATCCTACGAGCAGTACTTC.